These T cell receptor beta chains were read from a single sample in a study of blood T cell repertoires in COVID-19. Method: immunoSEQ multiplex PCR; TCRdb's copy keeps in-frame clones and lacks some. The sample lists about 100,000 clones, roughly nine tenths seen once, with 7.4% in the top ten. Sequencing used peripheral blood. The source of these receptors is a man in his thirties or forties in a cohort sampled during active COVID-19. CDR3s include the opening cysteine and the closing phenylalanine or tryptophan. D genes are given only for firm matches. Size tells how often a clone was seen (once, few, many) or the class of an expanded clone, and some rows leave it out.

abundance	d_gene	v_gene	j_gene	CDR3nt	CDR3aa
NA	TRBD1	TRBV2	TRBJ1-1	TGTGCCAGCAGTGTAACAGGGGGGGTCACTGAAGCTTTCTTT	CASSVTGGVTEAFF
NA	TRBD2	TRBV5-4	TRBJ2-1	TGTGCCAGCAGCTCTTACACTAGCGGGGGGGCCTATGAGCAGTTCTTC	CASSSYTSGGAYEQFF
few	NA	TRBV3-1/TRBV3-2	TRBJ1-5	TGTGCCAGCAGCCAAGTCCCCATGAGACGGGTCCAAAAGGGCAATCAGCCCCAGCATTTT	CASSQVPMRRVQKGNQPQHF
NA	TRBD1	TRBV18	TRBJ1-2	TGTGCCAGCGCCTCGGGACAGAACTATGGCTACACCTTC	CASASGQNYGYTF
NA	NA	TRBV7-3	TRBJ2-2	TGTGCCAGCAGCTTATTTTCCGCCGGGGAGCTGTTTTTT	CASSLFSAGELFF
NA	TRBD2	TRBV6-5	TRBJ2-3	TGTGCCAGCAGCGTCGCTAGCGGGGGGGCTGATACGCAGTATTTT	CASSVASGGADTQYF
NA	TRBD1	TRBV4-3	TRBJ1-6	TGCGCCAGCAGCCAAGAGACAGGGACCCCCTATAATTCACCCCTCCACTTT	CASSQETGTPYNSPLHF
NA	NA	TRBV10-1	TRBJ1-2	TGCGCCAGCAGCGGTGATACTAACTATGGCTACACCTTC	CASSGDTNYGYTF
NA	NA	TRBV5-4	TRBJ2-1	TGTGCCAGCAGCTTGGCCGTGGGGGCGACGGGAAATGAGCAGTTCTTC	CASSLAVGATGNEQFF
NA	TRBD1	TRBV5-1	TRBJ2-7	TGCGCCAGCAGCTCTTCCGGGACAGGATACTCCTACGAGCAGTACTTC	CASSSSGTGYSYEQYF
NA	TRBD2	TRBV3-1/TRBV3-2	TRBJ2-3	TGTGCCAGCAGCCAAGATTTTGTACCAGCGGGGGGAAGCACAGATACGCAGTATTTT	CASSQDFVPAGGSTDTQYF
NA	TRBD2	TRBV25-1	TRBJ2-1	TGTGCCAGCAGTGAATCAGGCCTAGCGGGCAGTAACAATGAGCAGTTCTTC	CASSESGLAGSNNEQFF
NA	TRBD2	TRBV5-4	TRBJ2-5	TGTGCCAGCACTCCAACTAGCGGGGGCCCTCGCGGGGAGACCCAGTACTTC	CASTPTSGGPRGETQYF
NA	NA	TRBV18	TRBJ1-1	TGTGCCAGCTCCCTCGACCGGGGGAACACTGAAGCTTTCTTT	CASSLDRGNTEAFF
NA	NA	TRBV15	TRBJ1-3	TGTGCCACCAGCAGAGTGAGCCTTTCCTCTGGAAACACCATATATTTT	CATSRVSLSSGNTIYF
NA	TRBD1	TRBV7-2	TRBJ2-2	TGTGCCAGCAGCTCACGGACAGGTCGTAGTTGGGCGTACACCGGGGAGCTGTTTTTT	CASSSRTGRSWAYTGELFF
NA	TRBD2	TRBV5-1	TRBJ2-3	TGCGCCAGCAGCTCGACTAGCGGGGGGGCTGATACGCAGTATTTT	CASSSTSGGADTQYF
NA	NA	TRBV7-2	TRBJ1-5	TGTGCCAGCAGCTTAGCAGGGGTCGGCAATCAGCCCCAGCATTTT	CASSLAGVGNQPQHF
NA	NA	TRBV3-1/TRBV3-2	TRBJ2-1	TGTGCCAGCAGCCAAGAAGGGAGTGCGGAGTTCTTC	CASSQEGSAEFF
NA	TRBD1	TRBV9	TRBJ2-7	TGTGCCAGCAGCGGGACCGGGACAGGGGTTGTCGAGCAGTACTTC	CASSGTGTGVVEQYF
NA	TRBD2	TRBV6-1	TRBJ2-3	TGTGCCAGCAGTGAATTTAGCGGGGGCCGGGGAGATACGCAGTATTTT	CASSEFSGGRGDTQYF
NA	TRBD2	TRBV5-4	TRBJ2-7	TGTGCCAGCAGCCCCCGGGGTGGGGGCGGGGGGTACGAGCAGTACTTC	CASSPRGGGGGYEQYF
NA	TRBD2	TRBV3-1/TRBV3-2	TRBJ2-5	TGTGCCAGCAGCCGGACTAGCGGGGGGGCTGAGACCCAGTACTTC	CASSRTSGGAETQYF
NA	NA	TRBV11-2	TRBJ1-6	TGTGCCAGCAGTTATGCACGTCAGGGGAGAATTTATAATTCACCCCTCCACTTT	CASSYARQGRIYNSPLHF
NA	TRBD1	TRBV5-4	TRBJ1-3	TGTGCCAGCAGCCCAAAACAGGGGGCGAACGGAAACACCATATATTTT	CASSPKQGANGNTIYF
NA	NA	TRBV5-1	TRBJ2-3	TGCGCCAGCAGCTTGTCCCGCGGGGGCACAGATACGCAGTATTTT	CASSLSRGGTDTQYF
NA	NA	TRBV5-1	TRBJ1-6	TGCGCCAGCAGCTTGGCTTCGGGGGTGGACTATAATTCACCCCTCCACTTT	CASSLASGVDYNSPLHF
NA	TRBD2	TRBV5-1	TRBJ2-5	TGCGCCAGCAGCTTGGCCTCCACGGCTAGCGGGGGGACAGGGGAGACCCAGTACTTC	CASSLASTASGGTGETQYF
NA	NA	TRBV18	TRBJ2-4	TGTGCCAGCTCGCAGGCCTTAGCCAAAAACATTCAGTACTTC	CASSQALAKNIQYF
NA	NA	TRBV7-3	TRBJ2-3	TGTGCCAGCAGCCCCGTGGGGAGTAGCACAGATACGCAGTATTTT	CASSPVGSSTDTQYF
NA	TRBD1	TRBV2	TRBJ1-1	TGTGCCAGCCGACAGGGCATGAACACTGAAGCTTTCTTT	CASRQGMNTEAFF
NA	TRBD1	TRBV11-2	TRBJ2-7	TGTGCCAGCACCCTCCAAGGGGGCGGCGGGTACGAGCAGTACTTC	CASTLQGGGGYEQYF
few	NA	TRBV5-6	TRBJ1-2	TGTGCCAGCAGCTACCCAGCTAACTATGGCTACACCTTC	CASSYPANYGYTF
NA	NA	TRBV1	TRBJ1-5	TGCACCAGCAGCCATCGGACAGGGGATCATCAGCCCCAGCATTTT	CTSSHRTGDHQPQHF
NA	TRBD1	TRBV4-1	TRBJ2-6	TGCGCCAGCAGCCCCGGACAGGCCTCTGGGGCCAACGTCCTGACTTTC	CASSPGQASGANVLTF
NA	TRBD1	TRBV5-8	TRBJ1-2	TGTGCCAGCAGCCCCTGGACAGGCAACTATGGCTACACCTTC	CASSPWTGNYGYTF
once	NA	TRBV19	TRBJ1-4	TGTGCCAGTAGTATACAGGGTGGGGATGAAAAACTGTTTTTT	CASSIQGGDEKLFF
NA	NA	TRBV16	TRBJ1-1	TGTGCCAGCCGGGTCATGGGGAGGACTGAAGCTTTCTTT	CASRVMGRTEAFF
NA	NA	TRBV12-3/TRBV12-4	TRBJ1-3	TGTGCCAGCAGAACCAGATCTGGAAACACCATATATTTT	CASRTRSGNTIYF
few	TRBD1	TRBV27	TRBJ1-2	TGTGCCAGCAGTCCTTTACAGGGGGCGAGGGGCTACACCTTC	CASSPLQGARGYTF
NA	TRBD1	TRBV5-1	TRBJ2-2	TGCGCCAGCTCCACAGGGGCCGAAGCCGGGGAGCTGTTTTTT	CASSTGAEAGELFF
NA	NA	TRBV13	TRBJ2-3	TGTGCCAGCAGCACCCTCGGACAAACTAGCACAGATACGCAGTATTTT	CASSTLGQTSTDTQYF
NA	NA	TRBV5-6	TRBJ2-2	TGTGCCAGCAGCCCCTCGTACACCGGGGAGCTGTTTTTT	CASSPSYTGELFF
NA	TRBD2	TRBV6-2/TRBV6-3	TRBJ2-5	TGTGCCAGCAGGCCTGCGGGGGGGCGTGAGACCCAGTACTTC	CASRPAGGRETQYF
few	TRBD1	TRBV6-5	TRBJ1-4	TGTGCCAGCAGACACGGGACAGGAGGTGAAAAACTGTTTTTT	CASRHGTGGEKLFF
NA	NA	TRBV9	TRBJ2-7	TGTGCCAGCAGCGTAACCGGGACACCCTCAATCTACGAGCAGTACTTC	CASSVTGTPSIYEQYF
once	TRBD1	TRBV5-1	TRBJ2-5	TGCGCCAGCAGCTTGGCCAGACAGGGGTTTCAGTACATGGAACGGGAGACCCAGTACTTC	CASSLARQGFQYMERETQYF
NA	NA	TRBV11-3	TRBJ2-3	TGTGCCAGCAGCTTAGACATTTCCGACAGTTCTCAAGACAGCACAGATACGCAGTATTTT	CASSLDISDSSQDSTDTQYF
NA	NA	TRBV6-2/TRBV6-3	TRBJ2-3	TGTGCCAGCAGTTACGGTCACAGTAGCACAGATACGCAGTATTTT	CASSYGHSSTDTQYF